These 27 T cell receptor beta chains share one sample of origin, sequenced in a study of T cells after yellow fever vaccination. TCRdb processed the 5' RACE reads anew with MiXCR; each CDR3 protein has one entry. The sample contains tens of thousands of distinct CDR3 sequences, just under 8% of which appear only once. The specimen comprised CD8+ T cells sorted from PBMCs, sampled on the day of the yellow fever booster vaccination. These TCRs come from a man aged 25-45 years who received the YFV17D yellow fever vaccine.

The rearrangement uses TRBV30 and TRBJ2-7; D remains unclear. The CDR3 has 14 amino acids. Deletions cut 1 base from V and 9 bases from J, with 19 bases between. CDR1 is GTSNPN, CDR2 SVGIG, per germline (reference sequence). The CDR3 protein is CAWSGYSPPSRQYF. The DNA for the CDR3 is TGTGCCTGGAGTGGATATTCACCTCCGAGCCGGCAGTACTTC. The variable domain in full, completed from reference TRBV30 and TRBJ2-7, reads SQTIHQWPATLVQPVGSPLSLECTVEGTSNPNLYWYRQAAGRGLQLLFYSVGIGQISSEVPQNLSASRPQDRQFILSSKKLLLSDSGFYLCAWSGYSPPSRQYFGPGTRLTVT.

On this clonotype: One end of the junction varies from germline; a read error may be responsible. V is TRBV29-1 and J is TRBJ2-5, with D perhaps TRBD2 (5 bases). The CDR3 contains 13 residues. CDR1 and CDR2 from the germline V gene are SQVTM and ANQGSEA. The CDR3, as DNA: TGCAGCGTCTCGACGGGCGGGCAAGAGGCCCAGTACTTC. It specifies CSVSTGGQEAQYF.

This clonotype was counted a few times. This sequence joins TRBV1 and TRBJ1-1. TRBV1 is a documented pseudogene. The length of the CDR3 is 16 residues. As DNA, the CDR3 is TGCACCAGCAGCCAAGTCGAGGCCCGAGTGAACACTGAAGCTTTCTTT. Its protein product is CTSSQVEARVNTEAFF.

The CDR3 sequence: CARIPGPRTGELFF. CDR3 nucleotides: TGTGCCAGGATACCGGGGCCGAGAACCGGGGAGCTGTTTTTT. V and J are TRBV6-9 and TRBJ2-2; D may correspond to TRBD1 or TRBD2 (5 bases each). The CDR3 runs 14 residues. Between the trimmed V and J ends, which lost 9 bases and 5 bases, there was a span of 16 bases. Germline V gene sequence: CDR1 MNHGY, CDR2 SVAAGI.

The chain uses TRBV29-1 and TRBJ2-1, with 9 bases aligning to TRBD2. CDR1 is SQVTM and CDR2 is ANQGSEA in the germline V gene. This CDR3 comprises 16 residues. The V segment lost 8 bases and the J segment 8 bases; nucleotides outside the gene matches: 19. DNA for the CDR3: TGCAGCATCGAGACGTTAACTAGCGGGCAAACAGATGAGCAGTTCTTC. Its protein product is CSIETLTSGQTDEQFF.

This clonotype was observed a few times. The V and J genes are TRBV6-5 and TRBJ2-7; 11 nucleotides match TRBD1. Germline V gives CDR1 MNHEY, CDR2 SVGAGI. CDR3 size: 16 residues. J lost 4 bases, V lost 6 bases, and 11 bases had no gene match. Here the CDR3 reads CASSSSPGTGGYEQYF. CDR3 coding DNA: TGTGCCAGCAGCTCCTCCCCCGGGACAGGGGGTTACGAGCAGTACTTC.

This clonotype came up a few times. J is TRBJ2-7 and V is TRBV28, with TRBD2 matching 7 bases. Germline CDR1 MDHEN, CDR2 SYDVKM. This CDR3 comprises 14 residues. Unmatched junction bases numbered 14, after V lost 10 bases and J lost 5 bases. CDR3 sequence reads: CATLPGLAANEQYF. The CDR3 region has the DNA TGTGCCACCCTACCCGGGCTAGCGGCGAACGAGCAGTACTTC. Full variable domain (missing parts from reference TRBV28 and TRBJ2-7): DVKVTQSSRYLVKRTGEKVFLECVQDMDHENMFWYRQDPGLGLRLIYFSYDVKMKEKGDIPEGYSVSREKKERFSLILESASTNQTSMYLCATLPGLAANEQYFGPGTRLTVT.

The sample holds a few counts of this clonotype. This chain links TRBV30 with TRBJ2-7; 10 bases map to TRBD2. Losses at the gene ends were 4 bases for V and 7 bases for J; bases not matched to a gene: 10. The CDR3 contains 14 residues. CDR1 GTSNPN and CDR2 SVGIG come from the germline V gene (reference sequence). The CDR3 DNA reads TGTGCCTGGAACCCAGCGGGAGGGCCTCGGGAGCAGTACTTC. It is translated as CAWNPAGGPREQYF.

The rearrangement links TRBV5-4 to TRBJ2-3; 7 bases are a match to TRBD1. The junction had 3 bases not matched to a gene; V was cut back by 0 bases and J by 2 bases. The CDR3 is 15 amino acids. In germline, CDR1 is SGHNT, CDR2 YYREEE (reference sequence). The CDR3 protein is CASSLGQGFTDTQYF. The CDR3, as DNA: TGTGCCAGCAGCTTGGGACAGGGTTTCACAGATACGCAGTATTTT.

This clonotype came up many times. The rearrangement links TRBV20-1 to TRBJ2-2, with D maybe TRBD2 (5 bases). Germline CDR1 DFQATT, CDR2 SNEGSKA (reference sequence). CDR3 length: 11 amino acids. V was pared by 3 bases and J by 11 bases, with 10 bases between. The CDR3 region is CSASSRGELFF. CDR3 coding DNA: TGCAGTGCTAGTTCCCGGGGTGAGCTGTTTTTT.

The V call is TRBV27, the J call TRBJ2-6, with D hard to call. The CDR3 has 21 amino acids. V lost 3 bases to trimming and J lost 4 bases, with 28 bases between them. Germline CDR1 reads MNHEY; CDR2 reads SMNVEV (reference sequence). This CDR3 reads CASSLLSSGIRVGTGANVLTF. The CDR3 bases are TGTGCCAGCAGTTTGTTAAGCTCCGGTATTCGGGTGGGAACCGGGGCCAACGTCCTGACTTTC.

This clonotype turned up a few times. The V and J genes are TRBV6-1 and TRBJ2-1; 11 nucleotides line up with TRBD2. Losses at the gene ends were 6 bases for V and 4 bases for J; bases not matched to a gene: 5. The CDR3 loop spans 15 amino acids. The germline V gene encodes CDR1 MNHNS and CDR2 SASEGT. The CDR3 protein is CASRMTSGAYNEQFF. In nucleotides, the CDR3 is TGTGCCAGCAGAATGACTAGCGGGGCTTACAATGAGCAGTTCTTC.

The genes are TRBV20-1 and TRBJ2-5, with D uncertain. CDR3 length equals 13 residues. Germline CDR1 is DFQATT and CDR2 is SNEGSKA (reference sequence). Trimming removed 6 bases at V and 1 base at J, with 12 bases between. CDR3 in amino acids: CSAPLPPQETQYF. The CDR3 DNA reads as TGCAGTGCACCCTTACCCCCCCAAGAGACCCAGTACTTC.

This clonotype was observed a handful of times. The V call is TRBV5-1, the J call TRBJ2-7, with a possible D match to TRBD1 (6 bases). This CDR3 is built from 15 residues. The V end lost 0 bases, the J end lost 3 bases, and 13 bases lay between the germline ends. The germline V gene has CDR1 SGHRS and CDR2 YFSETQ. CDR3 protein: CASSLGPRGFYEQYF. Written as DNA, the CDR3 is TGCGCCAGCAGCTTGGGCCCCAGGGGCTTCTACGAGCAGTACTTC.

This sequence joins TRBV30 and TRBJ2-1; the match to TRBD2 covers 10 bases. The ends lost 1 base at V and 8 bases at J; junction bases unmatched: 11. CDR1 and CDR2 (germline): GTSNPN, SVGIG (reference sequence). The CDR3 sequence is 16 residues long. The DNA for the CDR3 is TGTGCCTGGAGTGAGAGTATTGTAGCGGGAGGATATGAGCAGTTCTTC. Translating it yields CAWSESIVAGGYEQFF.

The chain carries TRBV6-5 and TRBJ2-7; D is ambiguous. The germline V gene encodes CDR1 MNHEY and CDR2 SVGAGI. The CDR3 is made up of 12 amino acids. V shed 8 bases and J shed 2 bases, with 10 bases lying between them. The CDR3 DNA reads as TGTGCCAGCCGTGGGTACACCTACGAGCAGTACTTC. Amino acids: CASRGYTYEQYF.

Judged by abundance, this clonotype is medium-sized. The gene calls are TRBV30 and TRBJ1-2, with D possibly matching TRBD1 (5 bases). V was trimmed by 2 bases and J by 0 bases, leaving 10 bases between them. From germline, CDR1 is GTSNPN and CDR2 SVGIG (reference sequence). The CDR3 is 14 amino acids. CDR3 in DNA: TGTGCCTGGAGTTGGGACCGTTCTAACTATGGCTACACCTTC. Protein: CAWSWDRSNYGYTF.

This clonotype was seen ten or more times. The V gene is TRBV12-3 or TRBV12-4, the J gene TRBJ2-7; 7 bases align to TRBD1. This CDR3 has 12 residues. V trimming: 5 bases; J trimming: 5 bases; junction bases outside the gene matches: 3. DNA of the CDR3: TGTGCCAGCAGTCGGACAGGTAACGAGCAGTACTTC. This sequence encodes CASSRTGNEQYF.

This clonotype came up many times. V usage is TRBV12-3 or TRBV12-4 and J usage is TRBJ2-1; weak D call: TRBD1 (5 bases). The CDR3 has 11 amino acids. The V and J ends lost 8 bases and 8 bases respectively, with 10 bases between them. CDR3 sequence: CASGAWHEQFF. The CDR3 DNA sequence: TGTGCCAGCGGGGCTTGGCATGAGCAGTTCTTC.

A remark on this clonotype: A much larger clone differs from this one at a single base, so this may be a read error. This sequence joins TRBV18 and TRBJ2-3; 8 nucleotides line up with TRBD1. The CDR3 has 13 amino acids. J lost 3 bases, V lost 5 bases, and 1 base had no gene match. CDR1 is KGHSH, CDR2 LQKENI, per germline. The chain's CDR3 is CASSRDRTDTQYF. The CDR3 DNA reads TGTGCCAGCTCAAGGGACAGGACAGATACGCAGTATTTT.

This clonotype was counted only a few times. The genes are TRBV20-1 and TRBJ2-3, with 14 bases aligning to TRBD2. J was trimmed by 4 bases and V by 0 bases; bases with no gene match: 9. The CDR3 covers 18 residues. CDR1 and CDR2 (germline): DFQATT, SNEGSKA (reference sequence). The CDR3, as DNA: TGCAGTGCTAGAGATTGGGGACTAGCGGGGGACCGACCAGATACGCAGTATTTT. It encodes CSARDWGLAGDRPDTQYF.

This clonotype was observed many times. The CDR3 DNA reads TGTGCCAGCAAGGGGCCCGCACTCAATGAGCAGTTCTTC. Encoded protein: CASKGPALNEQFF. The rearrangement uses TRBV12-3 or TRBV12-4 and TRBJ2-1; D possibly corresponds to TRBD1 (5 bases). The CDR3 is made up of 13 amino acids. The V gene lost 7 bases and the J gene lost 6 bases, with 13 bases spanning the gap.

V and J are TRBV24-1 and TRBJ2-5; a possible D gene is TRBD1 (6 bases). The CDR3 has 15 residues. Germline loops: CDR1 KGHDR, CDR2 SFDVKD. Trimming took off 2 bases at V and 7 bases at J, with 16 bases between the two ends. The CDR3, as DNA: TGTGCCACCAGTGATTCGGACAGTCTAATCGCGACCCAGTACTTC. As protein: CATSDSDSLIATQYF.

J is TRBJ2-7 and V is TRBV19; no clear D gene. The CDR3 is 13 amino acids. From germline, CDR1 is LNHDA and CDR2 SQIVND (reference sequence). Trimming cost V 5 bases and J 1 base, with 9 bases left between them. The CDR3 loop reads CASSDDFSYEQYF. Written as DNA, the CDR3 is TGTGCCAGTAGTGACGACTTTTCCTACGAGCAGTACTTC.

The table lists this clonotype with a few counts. V gene TRBV6-1 combines with J gene TRBJ2-7; D is ambiguous. The CDR3 extends over 13 amino acids. The V gene lost 6 bases and the J gene lost 1 base, with 10 bases spanning the gap. The V gene's germline CDR1 is MNHNS and CDR2 SASEGT. The CDR3 nucleotides are TGTGCCAGCAGGACCCTTGGGTCCTACGAGCAGTACTTC. It yields the protein CASRTLGSYEQYF.

The chain links TRBV7-9 to TRBJ1-1; possible D gene TRBD1, 6 bases. Germline V CDR1 and CDR2: SEHNR, FQNEAQ (reference sequence). The CDR3 runs 12 residues. V lost 5 bases and J 7 bases, leaving 11 bases between the germline ends. The DNA for the CDR3 is TGTGCCAGCAGCCCCAGACAGGATGAAGCTTTCTTT. As protein: CASSPRQDEAFF.

This clonotype was seen a handful of times. V is TRBV5-1 and J is TRBJ2-1; 9 bases align to TRBD2. With V trimmed by 1 base and J by 4 bases, 3 bases remained unmatched. Germline lookup yields CDR1 SGHRS and CDR2 YFSETQ. The CDR3 consists of 15 residues. The CDR3 protein is CASSLSGGLYNEQFF. In DNA form, the CDR3 reads TGCGCCAGCAGCTTGAGCGGGGGGCTTTACAATGAGCAGTTCTTC.